These 17 T cell receptor beta chains share one sample of origin, sequenced in a study of cytomegalovirus exposure and HLA in healthy donors. This PCR relied on a set of 60 Vbeta primers and 13 Jbeta primers. TCRdb's table, derived via immunoSEQ multiplex PCR, lists solely in-frame clones and lacks some. Counted here are 95,000 to 150,000 clones, more than 60% occurring once; the ten biggest clones make up less than 2%. Sequencing used PBMCs. These receptors were collected from a man aged 18 to 29 in good health and CMV-seronegative.

The rearrangement links TRBV10-2 to TRBJ1-5; 8 nucleotides line up with TRBD1. Per the germline V gene, CDR1 is WSHSY and CDR2 is SAAADI. CDR3 size: 16 residues. V shed 5 bases, J shed 3 bases, and the junction held 9 bases outside the gene matches. The CDR3 DNA sequence: TGCGCCAGCAGTTCGACAGGGGTTTATAACAATCAGCCCCAGCATTTT. This translates into CASSSTGVYNNQPQHF.

This chain uses TRBV7-2 with TRBJ2-2; no clear D. Trimming removed 6 bases at V and 2 bases at J, with 4 bases between. CDR1 is SGHTA and CDR2 is FQGNSA in the germline V gene. The CDR3 loop spans 12 amino acids. CDR3 sequence (DNA): TGTGCCAGCAGAATAAACACCGGGGAGCTGTTTTTT. It codes for CASRINTGELFF.

This clone was detected once. This chain uses TRBV6-5 with TRBJ2-5; TRBD1 matches at 8 bases. V lost 6 bases to trimming and J lost 5 bases; unmatched junction nucleotides: 5. Germline values: CDR1 MNHEY, CDR2 SVGAGI. This CDR3 comprises 13 residues. In nucleotides, the CDR3 is TGTGCCAGCAGCCAGGGGGCTCGGGAGACCCAGTACTTC. Translated: CASSQGARETQYF.

About this clone: A read error may produce the germline difference seen at one junction end. The rearrangement links TRBV9 to TRBJ2-2, with D perhaps matching TRBD2 (7 bases). This CDR3 is built from 16 residues. In germline, CDR1 is SGDLS, CDR2 YYNGEE. For the CDR3, the DNA is TGTGCCAGCAGCGTAGGGGGGAGGGGGAACCCCGGGGAGCTGTTTTTT. Translating gives CASSVGGRGNPGELFF.

The chain uses TRBV19 and TRBJ2-2; D gene ambiguous. V was pared by 7 bases and J by 0 bases, with 6 bases between. The CDR3 covers 13 residues. Germline CDR1 and CDR2: LNHDA and SQIVND (reference sequence). CDR3 sequence reads: CASIEANTGELFF. The CDR3, as DNA: TGTGCCAGTATTGAGGCGAACACCGGGGAGCTGTTTTTT. The full variable domain, its missing parts supplied by reference TRBV19 and TRBJ2-2, is DGGITQSPKYLFRKEGQNVTLSCEQNLNHDAMYWYRQDPGQGLRLIYYSQIVNDFQKGDIAEGYSVSREKKESFPLTVTSAQKNPTAFYLCASIEANTGELFFGEGSRLTVL.

This clone was detected only once. V usage is TRBV10-3 and J usage is TRBJ1-1, with D maybe TRBD1 (5 bases). The CDR3 has 15 amino acids. Between the trimmed V and J ends, which lost 0 bases and 2 bases, there was a span of 10 bases. In germline, CDR1 is ENHRY, CDR2 SYGVKD. The CDR3: CAISESWGGNTEAFF. As DNA, the CDR3 is TGTGCCATCAGTGAGTCCTGGGGGGGAAACACTGAAGCTTTCTTT.

This clone was observed once. The chain employs TRBV5-8 and TRBJ1-1, with D possibly TRBD1 on 5 matching bases. Trimming left V 0 bases short and J 2 bases short, with 11 bases between. The CDR3 loop spans 15 amino acids. The V gene's germline CDR1 is SGHTS and CDR2 YDEGEE. CDR3 coding DNA: TGTGCCAGCAGCTTGGGACAGCTGCATAACACTGAAGCTTTCTTT. Amino acids: CASSLGQLHNTEAFF.

This clone came up a few times. The V gene is TRBV7-8, the J gene TRBJ2-3; 11 nucleotides match TRBD2. The CDR3 is made up of 17 amino acids. The V segment lost 3 bases and the J segment 0 bases; nucleotides outside the gene matches: 5. Germline assignment: CDR1 SGHVS and CDR2 FQNEAQ. As DNA, the CDR3 is TGTGCCAGCAGCTTCCTGGGACTAGCGGCTAGCACAGATACGCAGTATTTT. Encoded protein: CASSFLGLAASTDTQYF. The full variable domain, completed using reference TRBV7-8 and TRBJ2-3, is GAGVSQSPRYKVAKRGQDVALRCDPISGHVSLFWYQQALGQGPEFLTYFQNEAQLDKSGLPSDRFFAERPEGSVSTLKIQRTQQEDSAVYLCASSFLGLAASTDTQYFGPGTRLTVL.

This sequence joins TRBV11-3 and TRBJ2-1; unclear D gene. CDR3 length: 12 amino acids. V was shortened by 0 bases and J by 10 bases, with 7 bases between the two germline ends. Per germline, CDR1 SGHNT and CDR2 YENEEA. Here the CDR3 DNA reads TGTGCCAGCAGCTTAGACATTCGGGAGCAGTTCTTC. Translated: CASSLDIREQFF.

This chain uses TRBV7-9 with TRBJ2-7; D not resolved. Trimming stripped 5 bases from V and 2 bases from J, with 7 bases between. The CDR3 loop spans 12 amino acids. From germline, CDR1 is SEHNR and CDR2 FQNEAQ (reference sequence). The DNA for the CDR3 is TGTGCCAGCAGCCAATCAACCTACGAGCAGTACTTC. Translated: CASSQSTYEQYF.

This clone was recorded once. V and J are TRBV5-6 and TRBJ2-5; possibly TRBD1 for D (6 bases). The CDR3 has 14 residues. The germline V and J ends were trimmed by 6 bases and 4 bases, with 16 bases remaining between them. The germline V gene has CDR1 SGHDT and CDR2 YYEEEE. DNA of the CDR3: TGTGCCAGCAAGGAGGCCCACAGGGCAGAGACCCAGTACTTC. Amino acid sequence: CASKEAHRAETQYF.

The count of this clone is one. The rearrangement links TRBV10-1 to TRBJ1-4, with D tentatively TRBD1 (5 bases). Trimming cost V 8 bases and J 3 bases, with 10 bases left between them. Germline V gene data show CDR1 as WNHNN and CDR2 as SYGVQD (reference sequence). This CDR3 contains 13 residues. The CDR3 sequence: CASSPGANEKLFF. DNA of the CDR3: TGCGCCAGCTCCCCGGGGGCTAATGAAAAACTGTTTTTT.

CDR3 region: CAGLRAGVTDTQYF. The DNA for the CDR3 is TGTGCTGGCCTTAGAGCGGGGGTCACAGATACGCAGTATTTT. The rearrangement uses TRBV12-5 and TRBJ2-3, with 8 bases fitting TRBD2. There are 14 residues in the CDR3. CDR1 is LGHNT and CDR2 is FRNRAP in the germline V gene. Trimming removed 11 bases from V and 2 bases from J; junction bases left unmatched: 9.

This clone was observed once. The junction does not match germline at one end; this may be a read error. This same CDR3 is encoded by further DNA sequences in the sample. The chain uses TRBV5-4 and TRBJ2-3; 7 bases line up with TRBD2. The CDR3 is 19 amino acids. Germline V gene sequence: CDR1 SGHNT, CDR2 YYREEE (reference sequence). CDR3 sequence reads: CASSLAGAGERVSTDTQYF. CDR3 coding DNA: TGTGCCAGCAGCTTGGCCGGGGCGGGAGAAAGGGTCAGCACGGATACGCAGTATTTT.

The chain recombines TRBV27 with TRBJ2-7, with 10 nucleotides matching TRBD2. Germline V gene lookup returns CDR1 MNHEY and CDR2 SMNVEV (reference sequence). The V and J ends lost 5 bases and 4 bases, in that order; junction bases with no gene match: 8. CDR3 length: 15 residues. This CDR3 reads CASSRTLAGVYEQYF. The CDR3 bases are TGTGCCAGCAGTCGTACGCTAGCGGGAGTGTACGAGCAGTACTTC.

The genes are TRBV29-1 and TRBJ2-7; TRBD1 matches at 8 bases. J lost 1 base, V lost 4 bases, and 6 bases had no gene match. CDR1 SQVTM and CDR2 ANQGSEA come from the germline V gene. This CDR3 comprises 14 residues. The CDR3 region has the DNA TGCAGCGTTGGGTACGGGACAGGTTCCTACGAGCAGTACTTC. Protein product: CSVGYGTGSYEQYF.

The chain links TRBV9 to TRBJ1-2; tentative D call: TRBD1 (5 bases). The ends were cut back, 8 bases at V and 5 bases at J, with 13 bases in the middle. CDR3 size: 12 residues. The germline V gene has CDR1 SGDLS and CDR2 YYNGEE. The CDR3 here is CARGGSKYGYTF. CDR3 coding DNA: TGTGCCAGGGGGGGTTCGAAGTATGGCTACACCTTC.